This T cell receptor beta chain emerged from a study of beta chain features in type 1 diabetes. Trimming shortened V by 5 bases and J by 4 bases, and 12 bases separated the two germline ends. The CDR3 sequence is 14 residues long. Germline V lookup: CDR1 SGHAT, CDR2 FQDESV (reference sequence). Expressed TCRB transcripts were sequenced after all isolated RNA was converted to cDNA. Produced via immunoSEQ multiplex PCR; TCRdb's table is partial and in-frame only. Counted here are under 900,000 clones, roughly 15% occurring once; the ten biggest clones make up roughly 0.025%. Study findings and constraints: Compared to healthy donors, patients appeared to have naive, central memory and Treg TCRB repertoires that were more alike. Reduced insertions and increased deletions marked VDJ junctions in type 1 diabetes patients.

Comments on this clone: Its target is unknown.

The sequence was collected from a woman under 30 in good health. The chain links TRBV11-1 to TRBJ2-1; a weak D match, TRBD1 (7 bases). The sequenced material came from naive CD4+ T cells from blood. The CDR3 is CASSRGTEYNEQFF. The CDR3 region has the DNA TGTGCCAGCAGCCGGGGGACAGAGTACAATGAGCAGTTCTTC.